The table lists the clone carrying this T cell receptor beta chain with a few counts. What it recognizes is unknown. This entry is derived from a study of cytomegalovirus exposure and HLA in healthy donors. Researchers ran the PCR with 60 Vbeta and 13 Jbeta primers. Some clones are missing from TCRdb's copy, which holds only in-frame ones; the method was immunoSEQ multiplex PCR. The table lists 45,000 to 65,000 clones, about 82% of them singletons. Whole-study findings and limits: The productive fraction for most TCR beta V segments was about 90% or about 30% in an earlier analysis. Overall, approximately 150 TCR beta chains were annotated as cytomegalovirus-associated.

The CDR3 has 14 residues. Germline CDR1 reads ENHRY; CDR2 reads SYGVKD. V gave up 6 bases and J gave up 1 base, with 9 bases separating them. The specimen sequenced was PBMCs. This chain links TRBV10-3 with TRBJ2-2, with D perhaps matching TRBD1 (6 bases). The TCR sequence derives from a man aged 25 to 40 in good health and CMV-seronegative. The CDR3 region has the DNA TGTGCCATCAGAACGGGACAGAACACCGGGGAGCTGTTTTTT. This codes for CAIRTGQNTGELFF.